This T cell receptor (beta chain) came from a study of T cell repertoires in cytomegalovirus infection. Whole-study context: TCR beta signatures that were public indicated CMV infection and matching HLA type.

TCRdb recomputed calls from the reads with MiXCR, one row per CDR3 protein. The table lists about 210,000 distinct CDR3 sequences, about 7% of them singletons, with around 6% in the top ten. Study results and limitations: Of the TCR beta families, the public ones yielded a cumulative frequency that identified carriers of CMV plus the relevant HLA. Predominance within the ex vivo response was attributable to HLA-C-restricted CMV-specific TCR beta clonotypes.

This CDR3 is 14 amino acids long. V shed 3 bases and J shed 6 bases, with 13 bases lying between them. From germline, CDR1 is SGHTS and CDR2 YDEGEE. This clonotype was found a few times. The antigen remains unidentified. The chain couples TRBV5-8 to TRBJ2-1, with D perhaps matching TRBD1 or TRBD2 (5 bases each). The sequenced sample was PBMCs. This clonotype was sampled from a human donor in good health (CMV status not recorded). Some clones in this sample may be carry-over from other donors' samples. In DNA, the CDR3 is TGTGCCAGCAGCTCTATTGGGGGTAGCAATGAGCAGTTCTTC. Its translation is CASSSIGGSNEQFF.